A selection of T cell receptor beta chains follows, all from one sample in a study of OX40 agonist ivuxolimab in advanced cancers. Sequencing was performed with immunoSEQ multiplex PCR; in TCRdb, only in-frame clones are kept and a portion is missing. Found here are tens of thousands of clones, roughly nine tenths of them singletons; the top ten hold under 8.5%. The sequencing used CD4+ or CD8+ T cells sorted from blood, collected in a trial of the OX40 agonist ivuxolimab. All receptors derive from an adult with an advanced solid tumor such as melanoma, head and neck, liver or kidney cancer. CDR3s leave out the opening cysteine and the closing phenylalanine or tryptophan. Clone size is not always given. Where it is, it says once, few, many or a class for expanded clones.

clone size: -
V gene: TRBV6-5
CDR3 protein: ASNPNSPMNTEAF

clone size: few
V gene: TRBV29-1
CDR3 protein: SVEVHIDRVTEAF

clone size: -
V gene: TRBV7-2
CDR3 protein: ASSLAGASGSLTDTQY

clone size: -
V gene: TRBV9
CDR3 protein: ASSPRGGPPYEQY

clone size: -
V gene: TRBV6-5
CDR3 protein: ASTRTGRTEAF

clone size: -
V gene: TRBV7-8
CDR3 protein: ASSFGQGEVDTQY

clone size: -
V gene: TRBV18
CDR3 protein: ASSPQQENYGYT

clone size: once
V gene: TRBV4-1
CDR3 protein: ASSLTLGRDGYT

clone size: -
V gene: TRBV6-5
CDR3 protein: ASSYWGTEAF

clone size: -
V gene: TRBV10-3
CDR3 protein: AITQGPNSPLH

clone size: -
V gene: TRBV19
CDR3 protein: ASSIGQNTEAF

clone size: -
V gene: TRBV28
CDR3 protein: ASGGQGPAGELF

clone size: -
V gene: TRBV30
CDR3 protein: AWSPGRVVTGELF

clone size: -
V gene: TRBV10-2
CDR3 protein: ASRAVSGNTIY

clone size: -
V gene: TRBV28
CDR3 protein: ASSRQVHSNQPQH

clone size: -
V gene: TRBV6-1
CDR3 protein: ASRKRVDTEAF

clone size: -
V gene: TRBV25-1
CDR3 protein: AGSVRLKRTQY

clone size: -
V gene: TRBV6-1
CDR3 protein: ASSESSGNTIY

clone size: few
V gene: TRBV4-1
CDR3 protein: ASSLAAPRGQGYGYT

clone size: -
V gene: TRBV18
CDR3 protein: ASSSGVQGNSPLH

clone size: -
V gene: TRBV5-4
CDR3 protein: ASSLSLGHEQY

clone size: -
V gene: TRBV5-1
CDR3 protein: ASSFLDSDNSPLH

clone size: -
V gene: TRBV28
CDR3 protein: ASSRSGSTEAF

clone size: few
V gene: TRBV28
CDR3 protein: ASSLGGAQTQPQH

clone size: -
V gene: TRBV27
CDR3 protein: ATRQGSTGNTIY

clone size: -
V gene: TRBV7-9
CDR3 protein: ASSLGGQGGGGYT

clone size: few
V gene: TRBV9
CDR3 protein: ASSVGALGTDTQY

clone size: -
V gene: TRBV6-5
CDR3 protein: ASSYMGTGRYGYT

clone size: -
V gene: TRBV4-2
CDR3 protein: ASSPGGTTNEKLF

clone size: -
V gene: TRBV11-1
CDR3 protein: ASSLRGTGNTIY

clone size: few
V gene: TRBV11-3
CDR3 protein: ASSLGPGEETQY

clone size: -
V gene: TRBV4-1
CDR3 protein: ASSPLPGLAGGRDEQF

clone size: -
V gene: TRBV5-1
CDR3 protein: ASSLGGANEQY

clone size: -
V gene: TRBV7-7
CDR3 protein: ASSPRGAGLTGANVLT

clone size: -
V gene: TRBV5-8
CDR3 protein: ASSSPYTEAF

clone size: -
V gene: TRBV19
CDR3 protein: ASSMGTGEVNTQY

clone size: -
V gene: TRBV18
CDR3 protein: ASSPRATRSHATNEKLF

clone size: once
V gene: TRBV19
CDR3 protein: ASTRGQTTDTQY

clone size: -
V gene: TRBV29-1
CDR3 protein: SVLTGVNSPLH

clone size: -
V gene: TRBV28
CDR3 protein: ASRLPIGGGYT